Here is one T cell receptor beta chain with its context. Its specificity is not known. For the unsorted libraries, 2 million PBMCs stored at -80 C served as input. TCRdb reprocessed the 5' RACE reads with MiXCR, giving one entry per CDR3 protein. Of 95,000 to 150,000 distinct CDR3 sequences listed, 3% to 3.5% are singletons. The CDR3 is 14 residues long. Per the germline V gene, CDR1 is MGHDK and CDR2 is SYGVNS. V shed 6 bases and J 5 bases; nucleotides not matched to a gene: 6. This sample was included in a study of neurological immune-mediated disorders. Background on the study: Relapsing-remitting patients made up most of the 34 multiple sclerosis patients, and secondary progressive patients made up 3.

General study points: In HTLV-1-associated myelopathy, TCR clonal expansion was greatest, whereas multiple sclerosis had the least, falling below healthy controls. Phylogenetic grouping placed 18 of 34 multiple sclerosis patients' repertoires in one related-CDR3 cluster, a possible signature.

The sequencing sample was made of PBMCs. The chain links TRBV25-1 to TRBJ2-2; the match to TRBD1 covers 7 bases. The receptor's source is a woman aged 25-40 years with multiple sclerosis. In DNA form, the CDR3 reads TGTGCCAGCAGCAAGACAGGGACGACCGGGGAGCTGTTTTTT. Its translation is CASSKTGTTGELFF.